The 10 T cell receptor beta chains reported below all come from one sample, sequenced in a study of blood T cell repertoires in COVID-19. Repertoires were generated with immunoSEQ multiplex PCR, while TCRdb's copy carries only in-frame clones and drops some. The data show roughly 250,000 clones, 88% seen once. Sequencing was carried out using peripheral blood. The source is a woman aged 40 to 50 who had recovered from COVID-19.

The chain carries TRBV6-1 and TRBJ2-3; perhaps TRBD1 as D (6 bases). Germline lookup yields CDR1 MNHNS and CDR2 SASEGT. This CDR3 has 14 amino acids. Deletions cut 1 base from V and 4 bases from J, with 9 bases between. The CDR3: CASSEGTDSDTQYF. CDR3 sequence (DNA): TGTGCCAGCAGTGAAGGGACAGACTCAGATACGCAGTATTTT.

The chain joins TRBV18 to TRBJ2-1, with 9 bases fitting TRBD2. After removal of 3 bases from V and 10 bases from J, the junction contained 13 bases not matched to a gene. The CDR3 length is 16 residues. Germline loops: CDR1 KGHSH, CDR2 LQKENI. The CDR3 DNA is TGTGCCAGCTCACCGCCGGGATTAGCGGGAGATGTCGAGCAGTTCTTC. Translating gives CASSPPGLAGDVEQFF. The full variable domain, its missing parts supplied by reference TRBV18 and TRBJ2-1, is NAGVMQNPRHLVRRRGQEARLRCSPMKGHSHVYWYRQLPEEGLKFMVYLQKENIIDESGMPKERFSAEFPKEGPSILRIQQVVRGDSAAYFCASSPPGLAGDVEQFFGPGTRLTVL.

This sequence joins TRBV19 and TRBJ2-1; 12 positions agree with TRBD2. The CDR3 is 15 amino acids. Germline values: CDR1 LNHDA, CDR2 SQIVND (reference sequence). V lost 1 base and J lost 7; bases outside the gene matches: 2. In DNA, the CDR3 is TGTGCCAGTAGTATAGCTAGCGGGAGGGGAAATGAGCAGTTCTTC. Encoded protein: CASSIASGRGNEQFF.

As concerns this clone: Other DNA sequences in this specimen translate into the identical CDR3. V usage is TRBV9 and J usage is TRBJ2-1; the match to TRBD2 covers 9 bases. The germline gives CDR1 SGDLS, CDR2 YYNGEE. V shed 3 bases and J 4 bases; nucleotides not matched to a gene: 5. The CDR3 spans 15 residues. The CDR3 loop reads CASSAGLAAYNEQFF. CDR3 in DNA: TGTGCCAGCAGCGCGGGACTAGCAGCTTACAATGAGCAGTTCTTC.

The genes are TRBV13 and TRBJ2-5; D is uncertain. The CDR3 contains 14 residues. Per germline, CDR1 PRHDT and CDR2 FYEKMQ (reference sequence). Trimming took 5 bases from V and 0 from J, leaving 10 bases between them. The CDR3 DNA is TGTGCCAGCAGCCATAGACGGGACCAAGAGACCCAGTACTTC. Residues: CASSHRRDQETQYF.

The rearrangement links TRBV5-6 to TRBJ1-5; D call uncertain. V shed 4 bases and J shed 2 bases, with 10 bases lying between them. The CDR3 length is 14 residues. Per the germline V gene, CDR1 is SGHDT and CDR2 is YYEEEE. In DNA, the CDR3 is TGTGCCAGCAGCCCGGGTCTGCGCAATCAGCCCCAGCATTTT. Translation: CASSPGLRNQPQHF.

The genes are TRBV5-5 and TRBJ2-7; TRBD1 agrees at 7 bases. The CDR3 extends over 12 amino acids. Per the germline V gene, CDR1 is SGHKS and CDR2 is YYEKEE (reference sequence). With 4 bases clipped from V and 5 bases from J, the junction kept 3 bases outside the gene matches. This chain's CDR3 is CASSHRGDEQYF. The CDR3 DNA is TGTGCCAGCAGCCACAGGGGCGACGAGCAGTACTTC. The full variable domain, its missing parts supplied by reference TRBV5-5 and TRBJ2-7, is DAGVTQSPTHLIKTRGQQVTLRCSPISGHKSVSWYQQVLGQGPQFIFQYYEKEERGRGNFPDRFSARQFPNYSSELNVNALLLGDSALYLCASSHRGDEQYFGPGTRLTVT.

This sequence joins TRBV25-1 and TRBJ2-3; 13 nucleotides match TRBD2. The germline CDR1 and CDR2 sequences are MGHDK and SYGVNS. The CDR3 loop spans 16 amino acids. Trimming took 3 bases from V and 3 from J; bases not matched to a gene: 3. CDR3 sequence: CASSDTLAGGTDTQYF. The CDR3 DNA sequence: TGTGCCAGCAGTGATACACTAGCGGGAGGGACAGATACGCAGTATTTT.

The chain combines TRBV30 with TRBJ2-3; no firm D call. Trimming pared 1 base from V and 1 base from J, leaving 12 bases between. Germline-derived CDR1 and CDR2 are GTSNPN and SVGIG (reference sequence). The CDR3 extends over 15 amino acids. Written as DNA, the CDR3 is TGTGCCTGGAGTGGTGCGAACAGAGGCACAGATACGCAGTATTTT. It codes for CAWSGANRGTDTQYF.

This sequence joins TRBV30 and TRBJ1-5; maybe TRBD1 (5 bases). Trimming cost V 6 bases and J 3 bases, with 12 bases left between them. CDR3 length equals 13 residues. Germline-derived CDR1 and CDR2 are GTSNPN and SVGIG (reference sequence). The CDR3 is CACSARDNQPQHF. CDR3 sequence (DNA): TGTGCCTGCTCGGCCAGGGACAATCAGCCCCAGCATTTT.